This is a list of T cell receptor beta chains from one sample in a study of blood T cell repertoires in COVID-19. This table comes from immunoSEQ multiplex PCR, and its TCRdb copy is limited to in-frame clones, with some not included. This sample has about 180,000 clones, with nearly 90% found just once. Sequencing was performed on peripheral blood. These receptors were collected from a man aged 18 to 30 who had recovered from COVID-19. Both conserved end residues are part of each CDR3. Each record gives: D gene, clone size, V gene, J gene, CDR3 protein, CDR3 DNA. D genes are given only for firm matches. The size of a clone is reported for some rows only, either as once, few or many, or as a class for expanded clones.

d_call: NA
clone_size: NA
v_call: TRBV27
j_call: TRBJ1-5
cdr3_aa: CASSLGARNQPQHF
cdr3_nt: TGTGCCAGCAGTTTAGGTGCGCGCAATCAGCCCCAGCATTTT

d_call: TRBD2
clone_size: NA
v_call: TRBV18
j_call: TRBJ2-1
cdr3_aa: CASSQTGTLTSGRPRSYNEQFF
cdr3_nt: TGTGCCAGCTCACAAACGGGGACCCTGACTAGCGGGAGGCCTCGCTCCTACAATGAGCAGTTCTTC

d_call: NA
clone_size: NA
v_call: TRBV10-3
j_call: TRBJ2-3
cdr3_aa: CASGGAASGGPSTDTQYF
cdr3_nt: TGTGCCTCAGGGGGAGCGGCAAGCGGGGGACCTAGCACAGATACGCAGTATTTT

d_call: TRBD1
clone_size: NA
v_call: TRBV4-2
j_call: TRBJ2-5
cdr3_aa: CASSQNEGQGQETQYF
cdr3_nt: TGTGCCAGCAGCCAGAACGAGGGACAGGGGCAAGAGACCCAGTACTTC

d_call: NA
clone_size: NA
v_call: TRBV19
j_call: TRBJ2-7
cdr3_aa: CASSIEGTVPYEQYF
cdr3_nt: TGTGCCAGTAGTATCGAGGGAACGGTACCCTACGAGCAGTACTTC

d_call: TRBD1
clone_size: NA
v_call: TRBV14
j_call: TRBJ2-7
cdr3_aa: CASSRQGLRYEQYF
cdr3_nt: TGTGCCAGCAGCCGACAGGGTTTGAGGTACGAGCAGTACTTC

d_call: NA
clone_size: NA
v_call: TRBV4-3
j_call: TRBJ2-1
cdr3_aa: CASSQDRTIYNEQFF
cdr3_nt: TGCGCCAGCAGCCAAGATAGGACTATCTACAATGAGCAGTTCTTC

d_call: TRBD1
clone_size: NA
v_call: TRBV5-1
j_call: TRBJ1-5
cdr3_aa: CASSWAGGSNQPQHF
cdr3_nt: TGCGCCAGCAGCTGGGCAGGGGGTAGCAATCAGCCCCAGCATTTT

d_call: TRBD1
clone_size: NA
v_call: TRBV6-2/TRBV6-3
j_call: TRBJ2-2
cdr3_aa: CASSQGDSKLTGELFF
cdr3_nt: TGTGCCAGCAGCCAAGGGGACAGTAAATTAACCGGGGAGCTGTTTTTT

d_call: TRBD1
clone_size: NA
v_call: TRBV11-2
j_call: TRBJ1-6
cdr3_aa: CASSVIPGQGGVGLHF
cdr3_nt: TGTGCCAGCAGCGTGATACCGGGACAGGGGGGGGTAGGCCTCCACTTT

d_call: TRBD2
clone_size: NA
v_call: TRBV14
j_call: TRBJ2-1
cdr3_aa: CASSLAGGPGEQFF
cdr3_nt: TGTGCCAGCAGCCTAGCGGGAGGGCCGGGTGAGCAGTTCTTC

d_call: NA
clone_size: NA
v_call: TRBV11-2
j_call: TRBJ2-7
cdr3_aa: CASSFRPGNEQYF
cdr3_nt: TGTGCCAGCAGCTTTCGACCGGGTAACGAGCAGTACTTC

d_call: NA
clone_size: once
v_call: TRBV28
j_call: TRBJ2-2
cdr3_aa: CASYRDTGELFF
cdr3_nt: TGTGCTTCGTACAGGGACACCGGGGAGCTGTTTTTT

d_call: NA
clone_size: few
v_call: TRBV10-1
j_call: TRBJ1-3
cdr3_aa: CASSPGTPGNTIYF
cdr3_nt: TGCGCCAGCAGCCCTGGTACTCCTGGAAACACCATATATTTT

d_call: NA
clone_size: NA
v_call: TRBV5-4
j_call: TRBJ2-7
cdr3_aa: CASSRWDTYEQYF
cdr3_nt: TGTGCCAGCAGCCGCTGGGACACCTACGAGCAGTACTTC

d_call: NA
clone_size: NA
v_call: TRBV9
j_call: TRBJ2-3
cdr3_aa: CASSPTSTDTQYF
cdr3_nt: TGTGCCAGCAGCCCCACTAGCACAGATACGCAGTATTTT

d_call: NA
clone_size: NA
v_call: TRBV12-3/TRBV12-4
j_call: TRBJ1-1
cdr3_aa: CASSPRGNTEAFF
cdr3_nt: TGTGCCAGCAGCCCGCGGGGGAACACTGAAGCTTTCTTT

d_call: NA
clone_size: once
v_call: TRBV6-6
j_call: TRBJ1-5
cdr3_aa: CASSVGLTLNQPQHF
cdr3_nt: TGTGCCAGCAGCGTTGGACTGACCCTCAATCAGCCCCAGCATTTT

d_call: NA
clone_size: NA
v_call: TRBV5-6
j_call: TRBJ1-2
cdr3_aa: CASSPPGGDNYGYTF
cdr3_nt: TGTGCCAGCAGCCCCCCCGGCGGTGACAACTATGGCTACACCTTC

d_call: NA
clone_size: NA
v_call: TRBV6-5
j_call: TRBJ1-5
cdr3_aa: CASSRSGGSNQPQHF
cdr3_nt: TGTGCCAGCAGCCGATCAGGAGGTAGCAATCAGCCCCAGCATTTT

d_call: TRBD2
clone_size: NA
v_call: TRBV2
j_call: TRBJ2-1
cdr3_aa: CASSGTSGRREQFF
cdr3_nt: TGTGCCAGCAGTGGGACTAGCGGGAGACGGGAGCAGTTCTTC

d_call: NA
clone_size: once
v_call: TRBV30
j_call: TRBJ2-7
cdr3_aa: CAWSVSVYEQYF
cdr3_nt: TGTGCCTGGAGTGTCTCAGTTTACGAGCAGTACTTC

d_call: TRBD1
clone_size: NA
v_call: TRBV27
j_call: TRBJ2-3
cdr3_aa: CASRGVVDRADTQYF
cdr3_nt: TGTGCCAGCAGGGGAGTAGTGGACAGGGCAGATACGCAGTATTTT

d_call: TRBD2
clone_size: NA
v_call: TRBV11-2
j_call: TRBJ2-2
cdr3_aa: CASSMLAGGTGELFF
cdr3_nt: TGTGCCAGCAGTATGCTAGCGGGCGGTACCGGGGAGCTGTTTTTT

d_call: NA
clone_size: NA
v_call: TRBV20-1
j_call: TRBJ1-1
cdr3_aa: CSATDGSGAFF
cdr3_nt: TGCAGTGCTACGGACGGGAGTGGAGCTTTCTTT

d_call: NA
clone_size: NA
v_call: TRBV11-3
j_call: TRBJ1-1
cdr3_aa: CASSLGGVTEAFF
cdr3_nt: TGTGCCAGCAGCCTGGGGGGAGTTACTGAAGCTTTCTTT

d_call: NA
clone_size: NA
v_call: TRBV6-5
j_call: TRBJ1-1
cdr3_aa: CASSPGGTEAFF
cdr3_nt: TGTGCCAGCAGCCCCGGGGGCACTGAAGCTTTCTTT

d_call: NA
clone_size: NA
v_call: TRBV9
j_call: TRBJ1-6
cdr3_aa: CASSVGGDPLHF
cdr3_nt: TGTGCCAGCAGCGTGGGAGGGGATCCCCTCCACTTT

d_call: TRBD2
clone_size: NA
v_call: TRBV7-2
j_call: TRBJ2-3
cdr3_aa: CASSPSWREAATQYF
cdr3_nt: TGTGCCAGCAGCCCCTCATGGCGGGAGGCCGCCACGCAGTATTTT

d_call: TRBD1
clone_size: NA
v_call: TRBV4-1
j_call: TRBJ1-5
cdr3_aa: CASSQDWGTVYRGEPQHF
cdr3_nt: TGCGCCAGCAGCCAAGATTGGGGGACAGTCTATAGGGGGGAGCCCCAGCATTTT

d_call: NA
clone_size: NA
v_call: TRBV4-3
j_call: TRBJ2-3
cdr3_aa: CASSQDFVGTDTQYF
cdr3_nt: TGCGCCAGCAGCCAAGATTTTGTAGGCACAGATACGCAGTATTTT

d_call: NA
clone_size: NA
v_call: TRBV7-9
j_call: TRBJ1-3
cdr3_aa: CASSFGQLGNTIYF
cdr3_nt: TGTGCCAGCAGCTTTGGACAGCTAGGAAACACCATATATTTT

d_call: TRBD2
clone_size: NA
v_call: TRBV19
j_call: TRBJ2-1
cdr3_aa: CASSIRSLGGNEQFF
cdr3_nt: TGTGCCAGTAGTATACGCTCTTTGGGGGGGAATGAGCAGTTCTTC

d_call: NA
clone_size: NA
v_call: TRBV5-4
j_call: TRBJ2-7
cdr3_aa: CASSLSGWEQYF
cdr3_nt: TGTGCCAGCAGCTTGTCAGGGTGGGAGCAGTACTTC

d_call: NA
clone_size: NA
v_call: TRBV3-1/TRBV3-2
j_call: TRBJ2-1
cdr3_aa: CASTHLSEQFF
cdr3_nt: TGTGCCAGCACCCACCTTTCGGAGCAGTTCTTC

d_call: NA
clone_size: NA
v_call: TRBV6-5
j_call: TRBJ2-2
cdr3_aa: CASSKRVVTGELFF
cdr3_nt: TGTGCCAGCAGTAAAAGAGTAGTCACCGGGGAGCTGTTTTTT

d_call: NA
clone_size: NA
v_call: TRBV19
j_call: TRBJ1-3
cdr3_aa: CASVPGGSGNTIYF
cdr3_nt: TGTGCCAGTGTACCCGGGGGGTCTGGAAACACCATATATTTT

d_call: NA
clone_size: NA
v_call: TRBV7-9
j_call: TRBJ2-3
cdr3_aa: CASSPGVGGPSTDTQYF
cdr3_nt: TGTGCCAGCAGCCCCGGGGTGGGGGGGCCTAGCACAGATACGCAGTATTTT

d_call: NA
clone_size: few
v_call: TRBV5-1
j_call: TRBJ2-7
cdr3_aa: CASSPHRDEQYF
cdr3_nt: TGCGCCAGCAGCCCTCACAGGGACGAGCAGTACTTC

d_call: NA
clone_size: NA
v_call: TRBV19
j_call: TRBJ1-5
cdr3_aa: CATQGIENNQPQHF
cdr3_nt: TGTGCGACTCAAGGTATAGAGAATAATCAGCCCCAGCATTTT

d_call: NA
clone_size: once
v_call: TRBV6-6
j_call: TRBJ2-2
cdr3_aa: CASSYRLDGGELFF
cdr3_nt: TGTGCCAGCAGTTACAGGCTAGACGGCGGGGAGCTGTTTTTT

d_call: TRBD2
clone_size: NA
v_call: TRBV4-1
j_call: TRBJ2-7
cdr3_aa: CASSEEGLAGGDEQYF
cdr3_nt: TGCGCCAGCAGCGAAGAGGGTCTAGCGGGAGGTGACGAGCAGTACTTC

d_call: TRBD1
clone_size: NA
v_call: TRBV6-6
j_call: TRBJ2-2
cdr3_aa: CASSTKTGYTGELFF
cdr3_nt: TGTGCCAGCAGTACCAAGACAGGGTACACCGGGGAGCTGTTTTTT

d_call: TRBD2
clone_size: NA
v_call: TRBV20-1
j_call: TRBJ2-7
cdr3_aa: CSATSGHEQYF
cdr3_nt: TGCAGTGCTACTAGCGGTCACGAGCAGTACTTC

d_call: NA
clone_size: NA
v_call: TRBV18
j_call: TRBJ1-2
cdr3_aa: CASSPYRESWGYTF
cdr3_nt: TGTGCCAGCTCACCGTATCGGGAATCCTGGGGCTACACCTTC

d_call: NA
clone_size: few
v_call: TRBV5-1
j_call: TRBJ1-6
cdr3_aa: CASSLDRVENNSPLHF
cdr3_nt: TGCGCCAGCAGCTTGGATCGGGTAGAAAATAATTCACCCCTCCACTTT

d_call: NA
clone_size: NA
v_call: TRBV28
j_call: TRBJ2-7
cdr3_aa: CASSPLGSPSYEQYF
cdr3_nt: TGTGCCAGCAGTCCCCTTGGGAGTCCCTCCTACGAGCAGTACTTC

d_call: TRBD1
clone_size: once
v_call: TRBV28
j_call: TRBJ2-7
cdr3_aa: CASSLETGSNEQYF
cdr3_nt: TGTGCCAGCAGTTTAGAGACAGGGTCCAACGAGCAGTACTTC

d_call: NA
clone_size: NA
v_call: TRBV7-8
j_call: TRBJ1-2
cdr3_aa: CASSLDRTYGYTF
cdr3_nt: TGTGCCAGCAGCTTAGACAGGACCTATGGCTACACCTTC

d_call: NA
clone_size: NA
v_call: TRBV5-4
j_call: TRBJ2-7
cdr3_aa: CASSRLGGFACEQYF
cdr3_nt: TGTGCCAGCAGCCGATTGGGGGGTTTTGCCTGCGAGCAGTACTTC

d_call: NA
clone_size: NA
v_call: TRBV4-1
j_call: TRBJ1-6
cdr3_aa: CASSQATGDNSPLHF
cdr3_nt: TGCGCCAGCAGCCAAGCGACCGGGGATAATTCACCCCTCCACTTT

d_call: NA
clone_size: NA
v_call: TRBV28
j_call: TRBJ1-1
cdr3_aa: CASSLIWSRNTEAFF
cdr3_nt: TGTGCCAGCAGTTTAATCTGGAGCCGCAACACTGAAGCTTTCTTT

d_call: NA
clone_size: NA
v_call: TRBV9
j_call: TRBJ2-7
cdr3_aa: CASSVSIDGLSSYEQYF
cdr3_nt: TGTGCCAGCAGCGTCAGCATCGACGGACTTAGCTCCTACGAGCAGTACTTC

d_call: TRBD1
clone_size: NA
v_call: TRBV19
j_call: TRBJ2-7
cdr3_aa: CASRGTGSYEQYF
cdr3_nt: TGTGCCAGTAGAGGGACAGGGAGCTACGAGCAGTACTTC

d_call: NA
clone_size: once
v_call: TRBV9
j_call: TRBJ2-6
cdr3_aa: CASSVVGRAGANVLTF
cdr3_nt: TGTGCCAGCAGCGTAGTGGGCAGGGCTGGGGCCAACGTCCTGACTTTC

d_call: NA
clone_size: NA
v_call: TRBV6-5
j_call: TRBJ2-5
cdr3_aa: CASSYSTGEAETQYF
cdr3_nt: TGTGCCAGCAGTTACTCGACGGGGGAAGCGGAGACCCAGTACTTC

d_call: TRBD2
clone_size: few
v_call: TRBV11-2
j_call: TRBJ2-1
cdr3_aa: CASSLALAGYNEQFF
cdr3_nt: TGTGCCAGCAGCTTAGCACTAGCGGGCTACAATGAGCAGTTCTTC